The clone carrying this TCR beta chain was found a few times. Per germline, CDR1 SGHVS and CDR2 FNYEAQ. V lost 5 bases and J 0 bases, leaving 13 bases between the germline ends. This CDR3 region has 15 residues. This specimen belongs to a study of blood T cell repertoires in COVID-19. At the level of the study: PBMCs, B-cell-depleted T cells, or T cells were the source of the cDNA or gDNA that made up the material.

The assay was immunoSEQ multiplex PCR, and TCRdb's table has in-frame clones only and misses some. In the table there are approximately 50,000 clones, approximately 78% of which are singletons. This sequence was found in a woman aged 45-65 years with acute COVID-19. The V and J genes are TRBV7-6 and TRBJ1-1; D gene uncertain. What was sequenced was PBMCs or T cells enriched from blood (not recorded which). This chain's CDR3 is CASSRGRVLNTEAFF. CDR3 coding DNA: TGTGCCAGCAGCCGAGGTCGGGTTTTGAACACTGAAGCTTTCTTT. Together with reference TRBV7-6 and TRBJ1-1, the CDR3 gives the full variable domain: GAGVSQSPRYKVTKRGQDVALRCDPISGHVSLYWYRQALGQGPEFLTYFNYEAQQDKSGLPNDRFSAERPEGSISTLTIQRTEQRDSAMYRCASSRGRVLNTEAFFGQGTRLTVV.